These 27 T cell receptor beta chains share one sample of origin, sequenced in a study of shared clonotypes between healthy human individuals. Libraries were prepared by immunoSEQ multiplex PCR; TCRdb keeps only in-frame clonotypes and omits some of them. The table records approximately 2.4 million clones, nearly 97% of them present only once. The material sequenced was naive CD4+ T cells sorted from blood. Subset defined: CD45RA+ positively selected. The source is a man aged 18 to 29 in good health.

This chain joins TRBV25-1 and TRBJ2-4; D not certain. From germline, CDR1 is MGHDK and CDR2 SYGVNS. The CDR3 contains 15 residues. The V end was cut by 1 base, the J end by 3 bases, with 10 bases between. The CDR3 DNA sequence: TGTGCCAGCAGTGAATCTACCCCCGGCAAAAACATTCAGTACTTC. Residues: CASSESTPGKNIQYF.

The CDR3 DNA sequence: TGTGCCAGCTCACCAATTACGGGGGTCCGGGACGAGCAGTACTTC. This encodes CASSPITGVRDEQYF. This chain connects TRBV18 to TRBJ2-7; tentative D call: TRBD2 (6 bases). The germline V gene has CDR1 KGHSH and CDR2 LQKENI. The CDR3 consists of 15 residues. Trimming removed 2 bases at V and 5 bases at J, with 16 bases between.

With respect to this clone: The sample holds other DNA sequences that translate to the same CDR3. V is TRBV4-1 and J is TRBJ1-5; D perhaps matches TRBD1 (5 bases). Between the trimmed V and J ends, which lost 0 bases and 6 bases, there was a span of 9 bases. This CDR3 region has 14 residues. Germline assignment: CDR1 MGHRA and CDR2 YSYEKL. The CDR3 here is CASSQEQAGQPQHF. The CDR3 DNA follows: TGCGCCAGCAGCCAAGAACAGGCGGGTCAGCCCCAGCATTTT.

J is TRBJ2-3 and V is TRBV2, with D perhaps being TRBD1 or TRBD2 (5 bases each). V was shortened by 9 bases and J by 3 bases, with 19 bases between the two germline ends. The CDR3 length is 15 residues. CDR1 is SNHLY, CDR2 FYNNEI, per germline. The CDR3 spells CASSDQGVGTDTQYF. The CDR3 coding sequence is TGTGCCAGTTCCGATCAGGGAGTAGGAACAGATACGCAGTATTTT.

V gene TRBV2 combines with J gene TRBJ1-2; perhaps TRBD1 as D (5 bases). Germline CDR1 is SNHLY and CDR2 is FYNNEI. This CDR3 is built from 14 residues. Trimming cost V 7 bases and J 4 bases, with 16 bases left between them. The CDR3 spells CASILRAGSYGYTF. The CDR3 DNA reads as TGTGCCAGCATCCTCAGGGCGGGTAGCTATGGCTACACCTTC.

This chain joins TRBV27 and TRBJ1-5; D ambiguous. V lost 4 bases and J lost 2, with 12 bases in between. Germline V gene data show CDR1 as MNHEY and CDR2 as SMNVEV (reference sequence). The CDR3 totals 15 residues. The CDR3 loop reads CASSYAGIGNQPQHF. CDR3 nucleotides: TGTGCCAGCAGTTATGCGGGGATCGGCAATCAGCCCCAGCATTTT.

The rearrangement links TRBV10-1 to TRBJ2-3; D remains unclear. The CDR3 loop spans 13 amino acids. V was trimmed by 2 bases and J by 2 bases, leaving 5 bases between them. Germline CDR1 and CDR2: WNHNN and SYGVQD (reference sequence). In nucleotides, the CDR3 is TGCGCCAGCAGTGAGCCCCACACAGATACGCAGTATTTT. Protein product: CASSEPHTDTQYF.

The chain carries TRBV2 and TRBJ2-5; D perhaps matches TRBD2 (6 bases). The CDR3 length is 13 residues. V lost 8 bases, J lost 5 bases, and 15 bases lay in between. Germline V gene sequence: CDR1 SNHLY, CDR2 FYNNEI. Written as DNA, the CDR3 is TGTGCCAGCTTCAGGGAGGAAAGGGAGACCCAGTACTTC. Translating it yields CASFREERETQYF.

This chain connects TRBV6-5 to TRBJ2-5; D may correspond to TRBD1 or TRBD2 (5 bases each). Trimming took off 2 bases at V and 4 bases at J, with 8 bases between the two ends. The CDR3 runs 13 residues. Germline V gives CDR1 MNHEY, CDR2 SVGAGI. The CDR3 DNA reads as TGTGCCAGCAGTTACCGGGGCCTAGAGACCCAGTACTTC. It encodes CASSYRGLETQYF.

This chain links TRBV6-6 with TRBJ2-7; 9 nucleotides match TRBD1. Germline V gene sequence: CDR1 MNHNY, CDR2 SVGAGI (reference sequence). Trimming took 0 bases from V and 5 from J; bases not matched to a gene: 8. The length of the CDR3 is 16 residues. The CDR3 sequence is CASSYSSGTGLHEQYF. The CDR3 DNA sequence: TGTGCCAGCAGTTACTCGTCCGGGACAGGGCTCCACGAGCAGTACTTC.

The chain recombines TRBV10-3 with TRBJ2-3; 9 bases are a match to TRBD2. The germline V gene has CDR1 ENHRY and CDR2 SYGVKD. This CDR3 is 16 amino acids long. The trim removed 2 bases at V and 2 bases at J, leaving 5 bases unmatched. Written as DNA, the CDR3 is TGTGCCATCAGTGAGGGCATAGCGGGGGTCACAGATACGCAGTATTTT. Translation: CAISEGIAGVTDTQYF.

As to this clone: Different DNA sequences within this sample yield the same CDR3. This chain's CDR3 is CASSESSRNEQFF. For the CDR3, the DNA is TGCGCCAGCAGTGAGTCTAGCAGGAATGAGCAGTTCTTC. The V call is TRBV10-1, the J call TRBJ2-1; D uncertain. V lost 0 bases, J lost 7 bases, and 7 bases lay in between. This CDR3 region has 13 residues. CDR1 is WNHNN, CDR2 SYGVQD, per germline (reference sequence).

The J gene is TRBJ2-2, the V gene TRBV6-6, with TRBD1 as a possible D gene (6 bases). The CDR3 consists of 16 residues. V was trimmed by 2 bases and J by 2 bases, leaving 12 bases between them. Germline CDR1 is MNHNY and CDR2 is SVGAGI (reference sequence). CDR3: CASSYSRTVNTGELFF. For the CDR3, the DNA is TGTGCCAGCAGTTACAGTCGGACAGTAAACACCGGGGAGCTGTTTTTT.

This sequence joins TRBV5-1 and TRBJ1-5, with D perhaps TRBD1 (5 bases). Germline CDR1 reads SGHRS; CDR2 reads YFSETQ. V lost 4 bases and J lost 3, with 11 bases in between. The CDR3 is 14 residues long. The CDR3 spells CASSPQGDNQPQHF. In DNA form, the CDR3 reads TGCGCCAGCAGCCCGCAGGGAGACAATCAGCCCCAGCATTTT.

The chain links TRBV4-2 to TRBJ2-3; TRBD2 matches 7 bases. The J segment lost 11 bases and the V segment lost 1 base, leaving 6 bases of the junction unmatched. This CDR3 has 13 residues. In germline, CDR1 is LGHNA, CDR2 YNFKEQ. As DNA, the CDR3 is TGTGCCAGCAGCCAAGGGTCGGGGGGTAGGCAGTATTTT. Its protein is CASSQGSGGRQYF.

The chain has TRBV6-5 and TRBJ1-1; the D is unclear. From germline, CDR1 is MNHEY and CDR2 SVGAGI. Trimming stripped 6 bases from V and 3 bases from J, with 11 bases between. The CDR3 contains 13 residues. CDR3 in amino acids: CASRRGGDTEAFF. CDR3 DNA: TGTGCCAGCAGGCGAGGTGGGGACACTGAAGCTTTCTTT.

The table lists this clone with a count of one. This rearrangement joins TRBV2 to TRBJ1-2, with D perhaps TRBD1 (6 bases). The CDR3 has 14 residues. Between the trimmed V and J ends, which lost 7 bases and 6 bases, there was a span of 18 bases. Per the germline V gene, CDR1 is SNHLY and CDR2 is FYNNEI. DNA of the CDR3: TGTGCCAGCATTATACAGGGCCCTTTGAATGGCTACACCTTC. Protein product: CASIIQGPLNGYTF.

The rearrangement links TRBV4-1 to TRBJ2-7; 8 positions agree with TRBD2. From germline, CDR1 is MGHRA and CDR2 YSYEKL. This CDR3 region has 16 residues. V lost 4 bases, J lost 3 bases, and 11 bases stayed unmatched. Here the CDR3 reads CASSLDRSGSVYEQYF. The CDR3 DNA reads as TGCGCCAGCAGCCTAGATAGGAGCGGGAGCGTCTACGAGCAGTACTTC.

The chain uses TRBV7-2 and TRBJ2-5, with 10 bases lining up with TRBD2. There are 15 residues in the CDR3. Per germline, CDR1 SGHTA and CDR2 FQGNSA. The ends lost 2 bases at V and 5 bases at J; junction bases unmatched: 5. The CDR3 reads CASSLRSGGAETQYF. In DNA form, the CDR3 reads TGTGCCAGCAGCTTAAGGAGCGGGGGGGCGGAGACCCAGTACTTC.

The chain employs TRBV4-1 and TRBJ2-4; D remains ambiguous. CDR3 length: 13 residues. Germline loops: CDR1 MGHRA, CDR2 YSYEKL. Trimming left V 5 bases short and J 5 bases short, with 10 bases between. The CDR3 coding sequence is TGCGCCAGCAGCTCCGAGACCCAAAACATTCAGTACTTC. Protein sequence: CASSSETQNIQYF.

V and J are TRBV6-6 and TRBJ2-6; no reliable D call. V was pared by 7 bases and J by 0 bases, with 10 bases between. The CDR3 contains 15 residues. CDR1 is MNHNY, CDR2 SVGAGI, per germline (reference sequence). Here the CDR3 DNA reads TGTGCCAGCACGCACAGCACCTCTGGGGCCAACGTCCTGACTTTC. Translating it yields CASTHSTSGANVLTF.

CDR3 residues: CASSFVNQKGSPLHF. The CDR3 bases are TGTGCCAGCAGTTTTGTAAACCAAAAGGGTTCACCCCTCCACTTT. This chain links TRBV27 with TRBJ1-6; no definite D call. Germline assignment: CDR1 MNHEY and CDR2 SMNVEV (reference sequence). The CDR3 has 15 residues. V was trimmed by 3 bases and J by 9 bases, leaving 15 bases between them.

This chain joins TRBV6-5 and TRBJ2-7; 8 nucleotides align to TRBD2. V was pared by 5 bases and J by 2 bases, with 5 bases of the junction left unmatched. Germline CDR1 and CDR2: MNHEY and SVGAGI. The CDR3 consists of 14 residues. This CDR3 reads CASSRGLEAYEQYF. CDR3 sequence (DNA): TGTGCCAGCAGTAGGGGACTAGAGGCCTACGAGCAGTACTTC.

The V and J genes are TRBV14 and TRBJ2-1; D is unclear. Germline values: CDR1 SGHDN, CDR2 FVKESK. The CDR3 has 14 residues. The V and J ends lost 1 base and 4 bases respectively, with 8 bases between them. The CDR3 DNA is TGTGCCAGCAGCCAAGCACGTGGATACAATGAGCAGTTCTTC. This gives the protein CASSQARGYNEQFF.

The chain has TRBV7-2 and TRBJ2-1; 8 bases match TRBD2. The CDR3 loop spans 14 amino acids. Germline V gene sequence: CDR1 SGHTA, CDR2 FQGNSA. V was clipped by 6 bases and J by 0 bases; unmatched bases: 1. The CDR3 bases are TGTGCCAGCAGGAGCGGGAGCTCCTACAATGAGCAGTTCTTC. Translation: CASRSGSSYNEQFF. The whole variable domain, remainder taken from reference TRBV7-2 and TRBJ2-1, is GAGVSQSPSNKVTEKGKDVELRCDPISGHTALYWYRQSLGQGLEFLIYFQGNSAPDKSGLPSDRFSAERTGGSVSTLTIQRTQQEDSAVYLCASRSGSSYNEQFFGPGTRLTVL.

The chain carries TRBV11-1 and TRBJ2-7; 8 nucleotides match TRBD2. The germline V gene has CDR1 SGHAT and CDR2 FQDESV (reference sequence). V lost 5 bases, J lost 7 bases, and 22 bases stayed unmatched. This CDR3 spans 18 amino acids. CDR3 DNA sequence: TGTGCCAGCAGCCCCAGGTTCCTTTTAGCGGGATCGAAGGGGGAGCAGTACTTC. This gives the protein CASSPRFLLAGSKGEQYF.

This rearrangement joins TRBV6-5 to TRBJ2-1; TRBD2 matches 9 bases. This CDR3 is built from 16 residues. Per the germline V gene, CDR1 is MNHEY and CDR2 is SVGAGI. Trimming took 0 bases from V and 9 from J; bases not matched to a gene: 9. This CDR3 is CASSYSRLAEPGEQFF. In DNA form, the CDR3 reads TGTGCCAGCAGTTACTCGAGACTAGCGGAGCCCGGTGAGCAGTTCTTC.